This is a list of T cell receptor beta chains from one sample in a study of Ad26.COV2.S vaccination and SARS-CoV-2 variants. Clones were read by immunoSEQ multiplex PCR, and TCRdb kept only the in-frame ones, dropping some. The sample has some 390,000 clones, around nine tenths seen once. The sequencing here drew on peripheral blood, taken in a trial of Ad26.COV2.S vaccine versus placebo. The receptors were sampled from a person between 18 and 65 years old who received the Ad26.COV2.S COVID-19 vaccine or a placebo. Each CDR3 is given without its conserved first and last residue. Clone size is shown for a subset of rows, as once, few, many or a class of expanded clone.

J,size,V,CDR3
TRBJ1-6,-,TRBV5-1,ASSFISDENSPLH
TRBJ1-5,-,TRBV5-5,ASSSAGTDYSNQPQH
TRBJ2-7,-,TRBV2,ASSTGRVNEQY
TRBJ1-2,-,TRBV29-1,SVERGPYGYT
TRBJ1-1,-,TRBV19,ASSVKGRTEAF
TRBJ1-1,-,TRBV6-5,ATTGGASAF
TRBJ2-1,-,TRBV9,ASSGKQGSNEQF
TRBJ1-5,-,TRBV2,ATRRDREQPQH
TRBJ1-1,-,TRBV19,ASSIDLGAGLGTEAF
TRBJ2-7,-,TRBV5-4,ASSLFPEDEQY
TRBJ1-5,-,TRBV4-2,ASSQTSDRRGQPQH
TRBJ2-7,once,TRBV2,ASIDRGGIGEQY
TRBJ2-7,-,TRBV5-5,ASSLVAGGTYEQY
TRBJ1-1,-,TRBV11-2,ASSLGARVF
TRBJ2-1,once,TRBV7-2,ASSLVGGAGVKF
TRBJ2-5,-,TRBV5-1,ASSQLAGGRETQY
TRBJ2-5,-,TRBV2,ASRIGVGETQY
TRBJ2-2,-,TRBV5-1,ASSGGGSGNTGELF
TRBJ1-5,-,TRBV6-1,ASSEGWTGNQPQH
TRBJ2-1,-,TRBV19,ASNTGVYNEQF
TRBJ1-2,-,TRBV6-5,ASSSTGGGNYGYT
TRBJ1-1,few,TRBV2,ASTVDRINTEAF
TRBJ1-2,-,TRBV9,ASSVDTRREGGYT
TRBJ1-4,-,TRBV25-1,ASSEYRATNEKLF
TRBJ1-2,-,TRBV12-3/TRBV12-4,ASSLEVRYGYT
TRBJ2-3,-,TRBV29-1,SVLRGGDTQY
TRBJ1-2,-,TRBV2,ASSPIPGQTRGYT
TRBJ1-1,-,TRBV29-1,SVVDTEAF
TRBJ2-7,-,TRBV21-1,ASSSPGGSNSYEQY
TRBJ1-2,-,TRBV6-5,ASSYASSYGYT
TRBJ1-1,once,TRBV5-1,ASSIDRWPLDAEAF
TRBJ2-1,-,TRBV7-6,ASSWSAGNEQF
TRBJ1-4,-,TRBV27,ASSRDPKQEKLF
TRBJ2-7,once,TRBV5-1,ASSLSWQSSYEQY
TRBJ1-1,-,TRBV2,ASIRVGDWGTEAF
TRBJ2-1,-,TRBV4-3,ASSQERKSEQF
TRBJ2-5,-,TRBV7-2,ASSLGGARETQY